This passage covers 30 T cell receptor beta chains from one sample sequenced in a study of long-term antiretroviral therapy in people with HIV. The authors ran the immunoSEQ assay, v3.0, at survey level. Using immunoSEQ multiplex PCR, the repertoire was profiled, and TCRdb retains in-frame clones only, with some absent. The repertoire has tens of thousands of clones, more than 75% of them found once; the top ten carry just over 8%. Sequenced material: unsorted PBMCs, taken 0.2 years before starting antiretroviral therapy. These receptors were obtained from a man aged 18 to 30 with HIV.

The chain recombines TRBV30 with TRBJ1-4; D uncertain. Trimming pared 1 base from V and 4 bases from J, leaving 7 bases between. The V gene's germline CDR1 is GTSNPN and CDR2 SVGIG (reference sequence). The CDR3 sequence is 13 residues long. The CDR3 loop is CAWSAGVNEKLFF. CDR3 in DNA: TGTGCCTGGAGTGCCGGGGTTAATGAAAAACTGTTTTTT.

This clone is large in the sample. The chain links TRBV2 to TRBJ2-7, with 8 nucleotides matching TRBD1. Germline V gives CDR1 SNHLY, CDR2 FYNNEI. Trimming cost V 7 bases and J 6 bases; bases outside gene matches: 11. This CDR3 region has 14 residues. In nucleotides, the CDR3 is TGTGCCAGCAACACGCCGGGACAGGAACTCGAGCAGTACTTC. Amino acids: CASNTPGQELEQYF. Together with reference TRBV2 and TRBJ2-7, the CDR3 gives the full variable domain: EPEVTQTPSHQVTQMGQEVILRCVPISNHLYFYWYRQILGQKVEFLVSFYNNEISEKSEIFDDQFSVERPDGSNFTLKIRSTKLEDSAMYFCASNTPGQELEQYFGPGTRLTVT.

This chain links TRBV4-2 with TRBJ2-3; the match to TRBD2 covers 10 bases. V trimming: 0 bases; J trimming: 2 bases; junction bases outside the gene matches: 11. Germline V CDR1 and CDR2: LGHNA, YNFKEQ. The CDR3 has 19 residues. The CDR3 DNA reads TGTGCCAGCAGCCAAGATCAGGTTACAGCGGGAGGGAACACAGATACGCAGTATTTT. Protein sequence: CASSQDQVTAGGNTDTQYF.

CDR3 nucleotide sequence: TGTGCCACCGACGGGGACAAGAGCGGTGGCTACACCTTC. It encodes CATDGDKSGGYTF. This chain uses TRBV2 with TRBJ1-2; D is perhaps TRBD1 (6 bases). Germline V gene lookup returns CDR1 SNHLY and CDR2 FYNNEI. V lost 10 bases and J lost 7, with 19 bases in between. This CDR3 spans 13 amino acids. Using reference TRBV2 and TRBJ1-2 for the parts outside the CDR3, the full variable domain is EPEVTQTPSHQVTQMGQEVILRCVPISNHLYFYWYRQILGQKVEFLVSFYNNEISEKSEIFDDQFSVERPDGSNFTLKIRSTKLEDSAMYFCATDGDKSGGYTFGSGTRLTVV.

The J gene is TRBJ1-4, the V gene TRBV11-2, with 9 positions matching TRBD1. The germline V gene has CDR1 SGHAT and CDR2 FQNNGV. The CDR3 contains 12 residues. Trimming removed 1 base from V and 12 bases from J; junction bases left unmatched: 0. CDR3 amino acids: CASSLGDRELFF. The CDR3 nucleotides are TGTGCCAGCAGCTTAGGGGACAGGGAACTGTTTTTT.

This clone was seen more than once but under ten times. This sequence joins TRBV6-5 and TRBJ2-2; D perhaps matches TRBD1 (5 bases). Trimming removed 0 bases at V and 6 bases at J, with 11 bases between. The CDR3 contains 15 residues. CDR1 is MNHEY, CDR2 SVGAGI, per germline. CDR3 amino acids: CASSYSSGPSGELFF. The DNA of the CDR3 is TGTGCCAGCAGTTACTCGTCAGGGCCATCCGGGGAGCTGTTTTTT.

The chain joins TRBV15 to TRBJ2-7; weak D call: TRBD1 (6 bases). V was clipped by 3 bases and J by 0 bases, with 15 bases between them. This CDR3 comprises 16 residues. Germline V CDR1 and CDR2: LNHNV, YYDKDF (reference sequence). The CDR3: CATSRGAGWSSYEQYF. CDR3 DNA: TGTGCCACCAGCAGGGGGGCCGGATGGAGCTCCTACGAGCAGTACTTC.

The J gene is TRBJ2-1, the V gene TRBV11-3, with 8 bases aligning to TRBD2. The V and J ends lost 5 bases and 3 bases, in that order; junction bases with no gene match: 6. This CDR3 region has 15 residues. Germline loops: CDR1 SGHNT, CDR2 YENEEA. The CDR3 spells CASSLGLAVYNEQFF. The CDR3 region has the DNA TGTGCCAGCAGCCTCGGACTAGCAGTCTACAATGAGCAGTTCTTC. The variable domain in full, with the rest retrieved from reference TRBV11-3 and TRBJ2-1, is EAGVVQSPRYKIIEKKQPVAFWCNPISGHNTLYWYLQNLGQGPELLIRYENEEAVDDSQLPKDRFSAERLKGVDSTLKIQPAELGDSAVYLCASSLGLAVYNEQFFGPGTRLTVL.

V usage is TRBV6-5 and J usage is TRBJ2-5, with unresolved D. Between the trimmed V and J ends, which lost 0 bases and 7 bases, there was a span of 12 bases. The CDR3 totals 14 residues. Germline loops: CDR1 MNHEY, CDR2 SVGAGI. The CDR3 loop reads CASSYSQVVGTQYF. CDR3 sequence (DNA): TGTGCCAGCAGTTACTCCCAGGTGGTGGGGACCCAGTACTTC.

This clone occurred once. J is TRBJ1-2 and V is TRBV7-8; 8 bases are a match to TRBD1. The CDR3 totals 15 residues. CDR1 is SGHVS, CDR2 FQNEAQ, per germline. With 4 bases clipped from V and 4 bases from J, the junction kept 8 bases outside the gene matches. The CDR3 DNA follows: TGTGCCAGCAGCTACGAGACAGGGGCGGGCTATGGCTACACCTTC. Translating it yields CASSYETGAGYGYTF. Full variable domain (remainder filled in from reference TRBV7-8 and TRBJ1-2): GAGVSQSPRYKVAKRGQDVALRCDPISGHVSLFWYQQALGQGPEFLTYFQNEAQLDKSGLPSDRFFAERPEGSVSTLKIQRTQQEDSAVYLCASSYETGAGYGYTFGSGTRLTVV.

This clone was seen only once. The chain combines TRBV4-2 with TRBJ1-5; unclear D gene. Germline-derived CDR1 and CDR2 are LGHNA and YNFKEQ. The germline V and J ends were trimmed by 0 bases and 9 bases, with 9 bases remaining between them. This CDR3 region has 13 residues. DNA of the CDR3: TGTGCCAGCAGCCAAGAGCCCGTTCTGCCCCAGCATTTT. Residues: CASSQEPVLPQHF.

CDR3 sequence: CATSDRPRAFF. In DNA form, the CDR3 reads TGTGCCACTTCGGACAGGCCAAGGGCTTTCTTT. The V gene is TRBV2, the J gene TRBJ1-1, with 7 bases lining up with TRBD1. The CDR3 is made up of 11 amino acids. Germline assignment: CDR1 SNHLY and CDR2 FYNNEI. J was trimmed by 11 bases and V by 10 bases; bases with no gene match: 10.

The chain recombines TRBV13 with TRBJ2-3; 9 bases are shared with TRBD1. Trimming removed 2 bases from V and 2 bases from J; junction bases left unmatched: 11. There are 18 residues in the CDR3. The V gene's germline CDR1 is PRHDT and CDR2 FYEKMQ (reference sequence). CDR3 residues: CASSLRDRVTEFTDTQYF. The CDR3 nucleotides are TGTGCCAGCAGCTTACGGGACAGGGTAACGGAGTTCACAGATACGCAGTATTTT. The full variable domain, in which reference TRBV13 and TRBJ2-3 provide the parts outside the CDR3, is AAGVIQSPRHLIKEKRETATLKCYPIPRHDTVYWYQQGPGQDPQFLISFYEKMQSDKGSIPDRFSAQQFSDYHSELNMSSLELGDSALYFCASSLRDRVTEFTDTQYFGPGTRLTVL.

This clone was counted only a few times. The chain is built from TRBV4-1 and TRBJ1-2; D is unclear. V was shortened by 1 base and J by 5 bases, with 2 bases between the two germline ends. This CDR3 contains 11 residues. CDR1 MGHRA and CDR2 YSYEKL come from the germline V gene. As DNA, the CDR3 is TGCGCCAGCAGCCAAGGATATGGCTACACCTTC. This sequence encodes CASSQGYGYTF.

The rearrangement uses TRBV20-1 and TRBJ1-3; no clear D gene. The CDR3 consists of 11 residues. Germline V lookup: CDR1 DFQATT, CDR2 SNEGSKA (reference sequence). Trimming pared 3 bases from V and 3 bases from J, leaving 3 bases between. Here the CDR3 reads CSASGGNTIYF. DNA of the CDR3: TGCAGTGCTAGTGGTGGAAACACCATATATTTT.

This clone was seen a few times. The DNA for the CDR3 is TGTGCCAGTAGCGGACAGGGGAACTACGAGCAGTACTTC. Encoded protein: CASSGQGNYEQYF. The V call is TRBV19, the J call TRBJ2-7; 9 bases align to TRBD1. Trimming removed 6 bases from V and 3 bases from J; junction bases left unmatched: 3. This CDR3 spans 13 amino acids. Germline V gene lookup returns CDR1 LNHDA and CDR2 SQIVND (reference sequence).

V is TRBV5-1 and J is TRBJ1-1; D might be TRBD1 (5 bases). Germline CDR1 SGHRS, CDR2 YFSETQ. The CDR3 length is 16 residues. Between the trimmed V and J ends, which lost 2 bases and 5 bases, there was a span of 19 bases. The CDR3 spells CASSLNFGDGSTEAFF. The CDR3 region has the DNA TGCGCCAGCAGCTTAAATTTTGGGGACGGCTCTACTGAAGCTTTCTTT.

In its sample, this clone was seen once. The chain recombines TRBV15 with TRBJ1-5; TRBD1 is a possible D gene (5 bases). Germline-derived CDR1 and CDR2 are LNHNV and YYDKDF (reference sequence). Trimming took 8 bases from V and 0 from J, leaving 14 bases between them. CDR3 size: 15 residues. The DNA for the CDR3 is TGTGCCACCGCCGGGGCTCCTCATAGCAATCAGCCCCAGCATTTT. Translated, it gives CATAGAPHSNQPQHF.

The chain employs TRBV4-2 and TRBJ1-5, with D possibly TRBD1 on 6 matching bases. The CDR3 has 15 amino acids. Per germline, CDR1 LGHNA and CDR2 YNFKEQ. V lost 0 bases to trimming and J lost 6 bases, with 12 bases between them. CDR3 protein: CASSQETGEGQPQHF. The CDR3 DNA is TGTGCCAGCAGCCAAGAGACAGGAGAGGGTCAGCCCCAGCATTTT.

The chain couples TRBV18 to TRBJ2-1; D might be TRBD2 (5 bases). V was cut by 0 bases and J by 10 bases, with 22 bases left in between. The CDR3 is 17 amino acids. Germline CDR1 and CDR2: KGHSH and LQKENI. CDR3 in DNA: TGTGCCAGCTCACCACCGGCGGAGTCTAGAGGGAACGGCGAGCAGTTCTTC. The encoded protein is CASSPPAESRGNGEQFF. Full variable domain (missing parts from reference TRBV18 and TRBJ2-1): NAGVMQNPRHLVRRRGQEARLRCSPMKGHSHVYWYRQLPEEGLKFMVYLQKENIIDESGMPKERFSAEFPKEGPSILRIQQVVRGDSAAYFCASSPPAESRGNGEQFFGPGTRLTVL.

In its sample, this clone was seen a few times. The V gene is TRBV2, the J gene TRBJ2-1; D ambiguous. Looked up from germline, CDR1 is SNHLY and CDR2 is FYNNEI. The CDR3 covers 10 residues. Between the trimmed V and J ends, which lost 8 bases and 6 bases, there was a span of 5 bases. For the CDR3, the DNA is TGTGCCAGCGGCCTCAATGAGCAGTTCTTC. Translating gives CASGLNEQFF.

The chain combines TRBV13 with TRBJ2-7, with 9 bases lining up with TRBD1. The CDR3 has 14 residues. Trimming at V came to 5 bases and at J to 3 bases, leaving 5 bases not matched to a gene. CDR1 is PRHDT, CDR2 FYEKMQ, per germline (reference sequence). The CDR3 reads CASSIRTGDYEQYF. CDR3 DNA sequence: TGTGCCAGCAGCATTCGGACAGGGGACTACGAGCAGTACTTC.

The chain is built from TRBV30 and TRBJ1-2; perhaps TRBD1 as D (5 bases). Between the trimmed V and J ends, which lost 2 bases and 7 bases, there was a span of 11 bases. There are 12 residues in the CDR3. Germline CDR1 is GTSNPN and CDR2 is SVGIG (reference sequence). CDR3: CAWSHRFRGYTF. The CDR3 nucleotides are TGTGCCTGGAGTCACAGGTTCCGTGGCTACACCTTC.

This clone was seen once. For the CDR3, the DNA is TGTGCCAGCAGCCCCGGGGGGAGCGGCTCCTACAATGAGCAGTTCTTC. Its translation is CASSPGGSGSYNEQFF. The V call is TRBV7-3, the J call TRBJ2-1, with 7 bases aligning to TRBD2. The J segment lost 0 bases and the V segment lost 5 bases, leaving 7 bases of the junction unmatched. CDR3 length: 16 amino acids. The germline V gene has CDR1 SGHTA and CDR2 FQGTGA.

For the CDR3, the DNA is TGCGCCAGCCAACCATATACCGGGACAGGGGAGGCCAATGAGCAGTTCTTC. Translating gives CASQPYTGTGEANEQFF. The chain uses TRBV4-3 and TRBJ2-1; 10 positions agree with TRBD1. V shed 8 bases, J shed 6 bases, and the junction held 16 bases outside the gene matches. Germline lookup yields CDR1 LGHNA and CDR2 YSLEER. CDR3 length: 17 residues.

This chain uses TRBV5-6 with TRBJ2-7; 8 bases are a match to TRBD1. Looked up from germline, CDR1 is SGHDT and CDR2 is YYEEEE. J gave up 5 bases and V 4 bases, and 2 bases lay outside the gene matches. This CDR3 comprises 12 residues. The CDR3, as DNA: TGTGCCAGCAGCCGACAGGGGCACGAGCAGTACTTC. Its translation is CASSRQGHEQYF.

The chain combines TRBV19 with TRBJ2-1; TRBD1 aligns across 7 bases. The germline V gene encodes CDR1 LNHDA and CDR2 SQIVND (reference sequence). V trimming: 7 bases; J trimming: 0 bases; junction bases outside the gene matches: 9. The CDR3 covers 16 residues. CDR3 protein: CASKDENRGSYNEQFF. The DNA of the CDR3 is TGTGCCAGTAAAGATGAAAACAGGGGCTCCTACAATGAGCAGTTCTTC.

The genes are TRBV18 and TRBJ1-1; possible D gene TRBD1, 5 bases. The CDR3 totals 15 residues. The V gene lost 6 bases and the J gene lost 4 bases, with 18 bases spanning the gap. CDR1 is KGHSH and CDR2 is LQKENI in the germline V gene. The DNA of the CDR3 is TGTGCCAGCTCGCTAAGTGGTGGGGGTGGCACTGAAGCTTTCTTT. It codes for CASSLSGGGGTEAFF.

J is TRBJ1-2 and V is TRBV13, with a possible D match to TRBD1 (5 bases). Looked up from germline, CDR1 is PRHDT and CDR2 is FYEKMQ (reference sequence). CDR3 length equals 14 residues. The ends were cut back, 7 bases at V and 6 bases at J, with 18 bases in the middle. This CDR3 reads CASTIYVGRDGYTF. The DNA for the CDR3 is TGTGCCAGCACCATCTATGTGGGACGGGATGGCTACACCTTC.

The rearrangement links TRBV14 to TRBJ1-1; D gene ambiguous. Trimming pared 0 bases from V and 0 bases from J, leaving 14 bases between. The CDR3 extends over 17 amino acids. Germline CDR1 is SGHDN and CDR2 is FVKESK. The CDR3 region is CASSQDWTGVLNTEAFF. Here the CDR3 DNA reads TGTGCCAGCAGCCAAGATTGGACCGGGGTCTTGAACACTGAAGCTTTCTTT.